This T cell receptor beta chain is drawn from a study of shared T cell receptors in the human thymus. Assay used: immunoSEQ multiplex PCR; TCRdb lists only in-frame clones, some missing. The sample consists of under 850,000 clones, around nine tenths of them appearing once. J was trimmed by 6 bases and V by 0 bases; bases with no gene match: 7. Germline assignment: CDR1 MGHRA and CDR2 YSYEKL. CDR3 length: 15 residues. These sequences were also reported in another study, on human thymus T cells.

What was sequenced was thymocytes. The receptor was isolated from a boy in the first two years of life with a congenital heart defect. The chain couples TRBV4-1 to TRBJ2-7; 8 nucleotides match TRBD2. The CDR3 nucleotides are TGCGCCAGCAGCCAAGATCGGGGGGGCGGCGGCGAGCAGTACTTC. This gives the protein CASSQDRGGGGEQYF.